The rows below give T cell receptor beta chains drawn from one sample of a study of CD8 T cells in ankylosing spondylitis. Via MiXCR, TCRdb re-called the 5' RACE reads, giving one row per CDR3 protein. The table records 90,000 to 120,000 distinct CDR3 sequences, 24% of them present only once. Sequenced: synovial fluid, either unsorted or a sorted T cell fraction (not recorded which). These receptors originate from a male donor with ankylosing spondylitis. The CDR3 runs from the conserved cysteine through the conserved F or W. D genes are given only for firm matches. Some rows mark clone size as missing; the rest say once, few, many or name a class of expanded clone.

CDR3	DNA	size	V	J	D
CASSFENTGELFF	TGTGCCAGCAGTTTCGAGAACACCGGGGAGCTGTTTTTT	few	TRBV12-3/TRBV12-4	TRBJ2-2	NA
CSAQPRTDTQYF	TGCAGTGCCCAGCCCCGCACAGATACGCAGTATTTT	NA	TRBV20-1	TRBJ2-3	NA
CSALPPGLTGETQYF	TGCAGTGCTCTCCCCCCGGGTCTCACGGGAGAGACCCAGTACTTC	few	TRBV20-1	TRBJ2-5	NA
CASSLEGRILDTQYF	TGCGCCAGCAGCTTGGAGGGGCGGATTCTAGATACGCAGTATTTT	few	TRBV5-1	TRBJ2-3	NA
CASRGTGDQPQHF	TGTGCCAGCAGGGGGACTGGGGATCAGCCCCAGCATTTT	NA	TRBV2	TRBJ1-5	NA
CASSPGQHYEQYF	TGTGCCAGCTCCCCAGGACAGCACTACGAGCAGTACTTC	few	TRBV18	TRBJ2-7	NA
CASSSGGRGNEQFF	TGCGCCAGCAGCTCCGGCGGGAGGGGCAATGAGCAGTTCTTC	NA	TRBV5-1	TRBJ2-1	TRBD2
CASSPSSGRSYNEQFF	TGTGCCAGCAGCCCTTCTAGCGGCCGCTCCTACAATGAGCAGTTCTTC	NA	TRBV6-1	TRBJ2-1	TRBD2
CSAQQDQPQHF	TGCAGTGCCCAACAGGATCAGCCCCAGCATTTT	many	TRBV20-1	TRBJ1-5	NA
CASSWGQGVLNGYTF	TGCGCCAGCAGCTGGGGACAGGGCGTCTTGAATGGCTACACCTTC	NA	TRBV5-1	TRBJ1-2	TRBD1
CASKKEGDTQYF	TGTGCCAGCAAAAAGGAAGGTGATACGCAGTATTTT	once	TRBV11-2	TRBJ2-3	NA
CASSLATGGQETQYF	TGTGCCAGCAGCTTGGCGACGGGAGGACAAGAGACCCAGTACTTC	NA	TRBV5-5	TRBJ2-5	TRBD2
CSARDLKILGGRIYEQYF	TGCAGTGCTAGAGATCTGAAAATTTTGGGAGGCAGAATTTACGAGCAGTACTTC	NA	TRBV20-1	TRBJ2-7	NA
CSARDRWDRDIKIYNEQFF	TGCAGTGCTAGAGATCGGTGGGACAGGGACATCAAAATTTACAATGAGCAGTTCTTC	NA	TRBV20-1	TRBJ2-1	TRBD1
CASSVNQGYHTGELFF	TGTGCCAGCAGCGTAAATCAGGGATACCACACCGGGGAGCTGTTTTTT	NA	TRBV9	TRBJ2-2	NA
CASSLTSGVKSSYNEQFF	TGTGCCAGCAGTTTAACTAGCGGGGTAAAGAGCTCCTACAATGAGCAGTTCTTC	many	TRBV12-3/TRBV12-4	TRBJ2-1	TRBD2
CASSQSLAGGISEQFF	TGTGCCAGCAGCCAATCGCTAGCGGGAGGGATAAGTGAGCAGTTCTTC	NA	TRBV7-2	TRBJ2-1	TRBD2
CASSVARNNEQFF	TGTGCCAGCAGTGTCGCGCGAAACAATGAGCAGTTCTTC	few	TRBV2	TRBJ2-1	NA
CSHSGRADEQFF	TGCAGCCATAGCGGGAGGGCCGATGAGCAGTTCTTC	few	TRBV20-1	TRBJ2-1	TRBD2
CASSSNTGELFF	TGCGCCAGCAGCTCGAACACCGGGGAGCTGTTTTTT	many	TRBV5-1	TRBJ2-2	NA
CASSLPLSDAYNEQFF	TGTGCCAGCAGCTTACCCCTTTCCGATGCTTACAATGAGCAGTTCTTC	many	TRBV7-9	TRBJ2-1	NA
CASSETGLREDTQYF	TGTGCCAGCAGTGAGACAGGCCTGAGAGAGGATACGCAGTATTTT	medium-sized	TRBV6-1	TRBJ2-3	NA
CASSTSLTGGVETQYF	TGTGCCAGCAGCACCAGTTTGACAGGGGGAGTGGAGACCCAGTACTTC	NA	TRBV7-9	TRBJ2-5	TRBD1
CATQRGGLAFNEQFF	TGTGCCACCCAAAGGGGGGGACTAGCCTTCAATGAGCAGTTCTTC	NA	TRBV19	TRBJ2-1	TRBD2
CSASATVNTEAFF	TGCAGTGCTAGTGCGACGGTGAACACTGAAGCTTTCTTT	few	TRBV20-1	TRBJ1-1	NA
CASSRGQAFQETQYF	TGTGCCAGCAGCCGGGGACAGGCGTTTCAAGAGACCCAGTACTTC	many	TRBV11-2	TRBJ2-5	TRBD1
CATPGTGNQPQHF	TGTGCCACCCCAGGGACAGGCAATCAGCCCCAGCATTTT	few	TRBV24-1	TRBJ1-5	TRBD1
CASSLGLWGQHGYTF	TGTGCCAGCAGCTTAGGTCTATGGGGGCAACATGGCTACACCTTC	many	TRBV11-2	TRBJ1-2	NA
CSARRWGHTDTQYF	TGCAGTGCTAGAAGGTGGGGACACACAGATACGCAGTATTTT	NA	TRBV20-1	TRBJ2-3	NA
CASSGTSGNNEQFF	TGTGCCAGCAGTGGGACTAGCGGGAACAATGAGCAGTTCTTC	NA	TRBV2	TRBJ2-1	TRBD2
CASSRQAEASHEQFF	TGTGCCAGCAGTCGACAAGCGGAAGCAAGCCATGAGCAGTTCTTC	NA	TRBV7-2	TRBJ2-1	NA
CASSPLGDNEKLFF	TGTGCCAGCAGCCCGTTAGGAGATAATGAAAAACTGTTTTTT	many	TRBV7-9	TRBJ1-4	NA
CASSLNTWAYEQYF	TGTGCCAGCAGCTTGAATACGTGGGCCTACGAGCAGTACTTC	many	TRBV5-5	TRBJ2-7	NA
CAIRMGLAGGETQYF	TGTGCCATCAGGATGGGACTAGCGGGTGGAGAGACCCAGTACTTC	NA	TRBV10-3	TRBJ2-5	TRBD2
CASSGTSGTSYNEQFF	TGTGCCAGCAGCGGGACTAGCGGGACATCCTACAATGAGCAGTTCTTC	NA	TRBV27	TRBJ2-1	TRBD2
CASSPGLRAGELFF	TGCGCCAGCAGCCCAGGGTTGCGGGCCGGGGAGCTGTTTTTT	NA	TRBV5-1	TRBJ2-2	NA
CASSATGQGRTNYGYTF	TGCGCCAGCAGCGCCACGGGACAGGGCCGTACTAACTATGGCTACACCTTC	NA	TRBV5-1	TRBJ1-2	TRBD1
CSARVPTEGLYEQYF	TGCAGTGCTAGGGTACCAACCGAGGGGCTTTACGAGCAGTACTTC	NA	TRBV20-1	TRBJ2-7	NA
CASSLVQGKAPKNIQYF	TGTGCCAGCTCACTTGTTCAGGGGAAGGCTCCCAAAAACATTCAGTACTTC	NA	TRBV18	TRBJ2-4	NA
CSVEDLTLSRVGYTF	TGCAGCGTTGAAGATCTTACCCTCTCGAGGGTTGGCTACACCTTC	large	TRBV29-1	TRBJ1-2	NA